This entry describes one T cell receptor (beta chain). Method: immunoSEQ multiplex PCR; TCRdb's copy keeps in-frame clones and lacks some. Altogether some 290,000 clones are present, roughly 90% being singletons, with the ten largest covering about 11%. This entry belongs to a study of blood T cell repertoires in COVID-19. The TCR was taken from a woman aged 25 to 39 with COVID-19, enrolled during active disease. Source material: peripheral blood.

The CDR3 reads CASSEYGLTTNEKLFF. For the CDR3, the DNA is TGTGCCAGCAGTGAATATGGGCTCACAACTAATGAAAAACTGTTTTTT. The V and J genes are TRBV25-1 and TRBJ1-4; D is undetermined. The CDR3 runs to 16 residues. V was shortened by 0 bases and J by 0 bases, with 8 bases between the two germline ends. Per the germline V gene, CDR1 is MGHDK and CDR2 is SYGVNS. Variable domain in full (rest from reference TRBV25-1 and TRBJ1-4): EADIYQTPRYLVIGTGKKITLECSQTMGHDKMYWYQQDPGMELHLIHYSYGVNSTEKGDLSSESTVSRIRTEHFPLTLESARPSHTSQYLCASSEYGLTTNEKLFFGSGTQLSVL.